These 28 T cell receptor beta chains originate from one sample sequenced in a study of vaccination and CD4 T cells after COVID-19. Documented treatment: approximately 9-day PBMC culture with coronavirus spike peptide pools or control peptides (ViraFEST assay). What these receptors recognize is not known. Cultured CD4+ T-cell DNA underwent Oncomine TCR Beta short-read sequencing. Using its own MiXCR run on the PCR reads, TCRdb lists one record per CDR3 protein. The table shows around 15,000 distinct CDR3 sequences, with about 53% occurring only once. The sequencing here drew on CD4+ T cells from blood, cultured in vitro, taken before SARS-CoV-2 vaccination. Receptors were obtained from a human donor who had recovered from COVID-19.

This clonotype came up a few times. The chain uses TRBV27 and TRBJ1-6; 8 bases line up with TRBD1. Germline V gives CDR1 MNHEY, CDR2 SMNVEV (reference sequence). The CDR3 extends over 16 amino acids. After removal of 6 bases from V and 7 bases from J, the junction contained 11 bases not matched to a gene. CDR3 sequence reads: CASRPSRQGRNSPLHF. CDR3 bases: TGTGCCAGCAGGCCATCACGACAGGGGCGGAATTCACCCCTCCACTTT.

The chain joins TRBV2 to TRBJ1-6; no definite D call. CDR3 length equals 14 residues. The germline V gene encodes CDR1 SNHLY and CDR2 FYNNEI. V lost 7 bases and J 6 bases, leaving 13 bases between the germline ends. CDR3 sequence reads: CASKENRINSPLHF. The CDR3 DNA sequence: TGTGCCAGCAAGGAGAATAGGATTAATTCACCCCTCCACTTT.

The table lists this clonotype with a few counts. The chain employs TRBV7-9 and TRBJ1-1; D is perhaps TRBD1 (6 bases). CDR3 size: 12 residues. The germline V and J ends were trimmed by 5 bases and 4 bases, with 8 bases remaining between them. Germline V gene data show CDR1 as SEHNR and CDR2 as FQNEAQ (reference sequence). The CDR3 spells CASSTTGTEAFF. As DNA, the CDR3 is TGTGCCAGCAGCACGACAGGCACTGAAGCTTTCTTT.

This sequence joins TRBV28 and TRBJ1-5; D is undetermined. Germline values: CDR1 MDHEN, CDR2 SYDVKM. CDR3 length: 13 residues. V lost 5 bases to trimming and J lost 6 bases, with 11 bases between them. The CDR3: CASSPALAQPQHF. CDR3 coding DNA: TGTGCCAGCAGTCCCGCTCTTGCTCAGCCCCAGCATTTT. The full variable domain, in which reference TRBV28 and TRBJ1-5 provide the parts outside the CDR3, is DVKVTQSSRYLVKRTGEKVFLECVQDMDHENMFWYRQDPGLGLRLIYFSYDVKMKEKGDIPEGYSVSREKKERFSLILESASTNQTSMYLCASSPALAQPQHFGDGTRLSIL.

This chain joins TRBV7-9 and TRBJ2-2; perhaps TRBD2 as D (5 bases). Trimming pared 5 bases from V and 0 bases from J, leaving 13 bases between. Germline-derived CDR1 and CDR2 are SEHNR and FQNEAQ (reference sequence). The CDR3 loop spans 16 amino acids. The CDR3 region has the DNA TGTGCCAGCAGCCGAATCGGACTTACGAACACCGGGGAGCTGTTTTTT. Translating gives CASSRIGLTNTGELFF.

The rearrangement uses TRBV12-3 or TRBV12-4 and TRBJ1-5, with D tentatively TRBD1 (6 bases). Trimming removed 6 bases from V and 1 base from J, with 13 bases in between. The CDR3 totals 15 residues. The CDR3 coding sequence is TGTGCCAGCAGAGGGCAGGGGTTGAGCAATCAGCCCCAGCATTTT. Amino acid sequence: CASRGQGLSNQPQHF.

The chain employs TRBV6-5 and TRBJ1-6; 9 bases fit TRBD1. V was clipped by 0 bases and J by 0 bases; unmatched bases: 3. Germline lookup yields CDR1 MNHEY and CDR2 SVGAGI. The CDR3 runs 18 residues. CDR3 DNA: TGTGCCAGCAGTTACTCGACAGGGGGGAGCTCCTATAATTCACCCCTCCACTTT. Protein: CASSYSTGGSSYNSPLHF.

This chain connects TRBV2 to TRBJ2-3; TRBD2 matches 8 bases. Trimming took 1 base from V and 5 from J; bases not matched to a gene: 5. The CDR3 has 15 residues. The germline V gene encodes CDR1 SNHLY and CDR2 FYNNEI. CDR3 protein: CASSEVAGGRDTQYF. In nucleotides, the CDR3 is TGTGCCAGCAGTGAAGTCGCGGGGGGACGAGATACGCAGTATTTT.

The V call is TRBV7-9, the J call TRBJ2-3, with 12 positions matching TRBD1. This CDR3 region has 16 residues. J was trimmed by 1 base and V by 4 bases; bases with no gene match: 3. Per germline, CDR1 SEHNR and CDR2 FQNEAQ (reference sequence). The CDR3 is CASSSGQGAGTDTQYF. Here the CDR3 DNA reads TGTGCCAGCAGCTCGGGACAGGGGGCAGGCACAGATACGCAGTATTTT.

V is TRBV7-9 and J is TRBJ1-6; D perhaps matches TRBD1 (5 bases). This CDR3 spans 15 amino acids. Trimming removed 2 bases from V and 8 bases from J, with 13 bases in between. The germline CDR1 and CDR2 sequences are SEHNR and FQNEAQ (reference sequence). The CDR3 DNA follows: TGTGCCAGCAGCTTACTCACCGGGGGGGATTCACCCCTCCACTTT. Its translation: CASSLLTGGDSPLHF.

The gene calls are TRBV4-1 and TRBJ2-7; maybe TRBD2 (5 bases). The length of the CDR3 is 15 residues. Germline assignment: CDR1 MGHRA and CDR2 YSYEKL. The V gene lost 0 bases and the J gene lost 2 bases, with 11 bases spanning the gap. In DNA form, the CDR3 reads TGCGCCAGCAGCCAAGAAATTAGCGACGCCTACGAGCAGTACTTC. Translated: CASSQEISDAYEQYF.

This rearrangement joins TRBV6-2 or TRBV6-3 to TRBJ2-3, with TRBD2 matching over 10 bases. V was pared by 11 bases and J by 5 bases, with 10 bases of the junction left unmatched. Looked up from germline, CDR1 is MNHEY and CDR2 is SVGEGT. This CDR3 is 14 amino acids long. CDR3 nucleotide sequence: TGTGCCGGGGGATCTAGCGGGAGAGGAGATACGCAGTATTTT. It codes for CAGGSSGRGDTQYF.

The V gene is TRBV20-1, the J gene TRBJ2-1, with a possible D match to TRBD2 (7 bases). CDR3 length equals 18 residues. Germline-derived CDR1 and CDR2 are DFQATT and SNEGSKA (reference sequence). The V gene lost 6 bases and the J gene lost 7 bases, with 31 bases spanning the gap. CDR3 sequence (DNA): TGCAGTGCGAGTCACTACCTTTCGGGCGAGGGGGGGAAGAATGAGCAGTTCTTC. The encoded protein is CSASHYLSGEGGKNEQFF.

The chain couples TRBV20-1 to TRBJ2-5, with 14 bases matching TRBD2. Germline assignment: CDR1 DFQATT and CDR2 SNEGSKA (reference sequence). This CDR3 contains 15 residues. Trimming took 5 bases from V and 5 from J; bases not matched to a gene: 7. The CDR3 region is CSARSGLAGEETQYF. The CDR3 DNA sequence: TGCAGTGCTCGCTCGGGACTAGCGGGGGAGGAGACCCAGTACTTC.

This clonotype was recorded only once. Compared with germline, one end of the junction differs, possibly owing to a read error. The genes are TRBV19 and TRBJ1-2; TRBD1 matches at 9 bases. The CDR3 spans 16 residues. Germline V gene lookup returns CDR1 LNHDA and CDR2 SQIVND (reference sequence). CDR3 nucleotides: TGTGCCAATAGTTCAAGCGGACAGGGGATGGTCTATGGCTACACCTTC. As protein: CANSSSGQGMVYGYTF. Based on the CDR3 plus reference TRBV19 and TRBJ1-2, the full variable domain is DGGITQSPKYLFRKEGQNVTLSCEQNLNHDAMYWYRQDPGQGLRLIYYSQIVNDFQKGDIAEGYSVSREKKESFPLTVTSAQKNPTAFYLCANSSSGQGMVYGYTFGSGTRLTVV.

The rearrangement joins TRBV7-9 to TRBJ2-3; D is possibly TRBD1 (5 bases). The CDR3 contains 13 residues. Looked up from germline, CDR1 is SEHNR and CDR2 is FQNEAQ (reference sequence). V was pared by 3 bases and J by 5 bases, with 9 bases between. CDR3 DNA sequence: TGTGCCAGCAGCTTGATTCAGGGAGATACGCAGTATTTT. Translating gives CASSLIQGDTQYF.

The V and J genes are TRBV10-3 and TRBJ2-1, with 13 bases identical to TRBD2. In germline, CDR1 is ENHRY, CDR2 SYGVKD. This CDR3 region has 15 residues. J gave up 2 bases and V 6 bases, and 1 base lay outside the gene matches. CDR3 bases: TGTGCCATCAGGGGACTAGCGGGAACCTACAATGAGCAGTTCTTC. It is translated as CAIRGLAGTYNEQFF.

This clonotype was detected a few times. V and J are TRBV11-3 and TRBJ1-5; possible D gene TRBD1, 6 bases. With 5 bases removed from V and 9 bases from J, the gap between germline ends came to 14 bases. The germline V gene has CDR1 SGHNT and CDR2 YENEEA. CDR3 length equals 13 residues. In nucleotides, the CDR3 is TGTGCCAGCAGCCAGGGGAGCTTCTGGCCCCAGCATTTT. Amino acids: CASSQGSFWPQHF.

This rearrangement joins TRBV7-9 to TRBJ1-1; D ambiguous. Looked up from germline, CDR1 is SEHNR and CDR2 is FQNEAQ (reference sequence). V shed 7 bases and J shed 0 bases, with 12 bases lying between them. The length of the CDR3 is 14 residues. The CDR3 is CASIRVAVNTEAFF. CDR3 DNA: TGTGCCAGCATCCGGGTGGCGGTGAACACTGAAGCTTTCTTT.

Written as DNA, the CDR3 is TGCAGTGCTACATCCCAGGGCGGGGAGACCCAGTACTTC. Its protein product is CSATSQGGETQYF. The J gene is TRBJ2-5, the V gene TRBV20-1; perhaps D is TRBD1 or TRBD2 (5 bases each). Trimming stripped 4 bases from V and 5 bases from J, with 14 bases between. The CDR3 is 13 amino acids. Germline V gives CDR1 DFQATT, CDR2 SNEGSKA (reference sequence).

The chain joins TRBV19 to TRBJ1-5, with TRBD1 matching over 7 bases. Trimming took 3 bases from V and 2 from J; bases not matched to a gene: 7. The CDR3 spans 16 residues. The germline CDR1 and CDR2 sequences are LNHDA and SQIVND (reference sequence). CDR3 region: CASSITYRGGNQPQHF. For the CDR3, the DNA is TGTGCCAGTAGTATTACTTACAGGGGAGGCAATCAGCCCCAGCATTTT.

A few counts support this clonotype. The V gene is TRBV6-5, the J gene TRBJ1-1, with TRBD1 matching 8 bases. V dropped 0 bases and J dropped 5; count of bases not matched to a gene: 5. The germline V gene encodes CDR1 MNHEY and CDR2 SVGAGI. This CDR3 region has 15 residues. The CDR3 nucleotides read TGTGCCAGCAGTTACTCTCAGGGGGCGAGAACTGAAGCTTTCTTT. Encoded protein: CASSYSQGARTEAFF.

Only a few counts were recorded for this clonotype. The rearrangement uses TRBV20-1 and TRBJ2-3; 10 nucleotides align to TRBD1. This CDR3 spans 15 amino acids. Germline CDR1 is DFQATT and CDR2 is SNEGSKA (reference sequence). The V and J ends lost 6 bases and 5 bases, in that order; junction bases with no gene match: 11. CDR3 in DNA: TGCAGTGCCACCACCGGGACAGGGGACCAAGATACGCAGTATTTT. Protein product: CSATTGTGDQDTQYF.

This clonotype was seen a handful of times. The chain uses TRBV2 and TRBJ1-5; D is possibly TRBD1 (5 bases). This CDR3 is 14 amino acids long. Per the germline V gene, CDR1 is SNHLY and CDR2 is FYNNEI. V shed 7 bases and J shed 4 bases, with 14 bases lying between them. The CDR3 DNA follows: TGTGCCAGCACCCCAGGGTCCCTAAATCAGCCCCAGCATTTT. Encoded protein: CASTPGSLNQPQHF.

This chain joins TRBV20-1 and TRBJ1-2; no definite D call. Germline assignment: CDR1 DFQATT and CDR2 SNEGSKA (reference sequence). V gave up 0 bases and J gave up 10 bases, with 12 bases separating them. The CDR3 is 12 amino acids. CDR3 in amino acids: CSARDLVKDYTF. The DNA for the CDR3 is TGCAGTGCTAGAGATCTGGTCAAGGACTACACCTTC.

V is TRBV5-5 and J is TRBJ1-5; D unresolved. This CDR3 is built from 17 residues. With 1 base removed from V and 0 bases from J, the gap between germline ends came to 14 bases. Germline V gene data show CDR1 as SGHKS and CDR2 as YYEKEE (reference sequence). The CDR3 region is CASSLRQTRYSNQPQHF. CDR3 DNA: TGTGCCAGCAGCTTGCGTCAGACACGCTATAGCAATCAGCCCCAGCATTTT.

There are a few counts of this clonotype. The J gene is TRBJ2-3, the V gene TRBV7-7; TRBD2 agrees at 7 bases. CDR3 length equals 15 residues. Germline V lookup: CDR1 SSHAT, CDR2 FNYEAQ (reference sequence). V lost 5 bases and J lost 0; bases outside the gene matches: 5. The CDR3 sequence: CASSPISGSTDTQYF. As DNA, the CDR3 is TGTGCCAGCAGCCCGATTAGCGGGAGCACAGATACGCAGTATTTT.

In its sample, this clonotype was seen a few times. The chain couples TRBV7-2 to TRBJ1-2; D not certain. V lost 0 bases, J lost 3 bases, and 2 bases lay in between. Per germline, CDR1 SGHTA and CDR2 FQGNSA. This CDR3 comprises 12 residues. The CDR3 is CASSLAHYGYTF. DNA of the CDR3: TGTGCCAGCAGCTTAGCGCACTATGGCTACACCTTC. Drawing the rest from reference TRBV7-2 and TRBJ1-2, the complete variable domain is GAGVSQSPSNKVTEKGKDVELRCDPISGHTALYWYRQSLGQGLEFLIYFQGNSAPDKSGLPSDRFSAERTGGSVSTLTIQRTQQEDSAVYLCASSLAHYGYTFGSGTRLTVV.